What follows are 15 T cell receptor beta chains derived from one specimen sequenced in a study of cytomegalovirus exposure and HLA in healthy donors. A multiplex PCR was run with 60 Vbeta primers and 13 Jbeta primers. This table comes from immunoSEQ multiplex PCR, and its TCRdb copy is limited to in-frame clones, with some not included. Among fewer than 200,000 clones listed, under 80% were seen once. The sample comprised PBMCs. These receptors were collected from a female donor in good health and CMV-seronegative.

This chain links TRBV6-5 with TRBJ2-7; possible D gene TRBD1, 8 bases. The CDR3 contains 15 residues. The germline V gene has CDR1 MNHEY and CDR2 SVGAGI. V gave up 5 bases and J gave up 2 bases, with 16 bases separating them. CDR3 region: CASSAGDRGTYEQYF. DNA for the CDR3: TGTGCCAGCAGTGCGGGAGACAGGGGCACCTACGAGCAGTACTTC.

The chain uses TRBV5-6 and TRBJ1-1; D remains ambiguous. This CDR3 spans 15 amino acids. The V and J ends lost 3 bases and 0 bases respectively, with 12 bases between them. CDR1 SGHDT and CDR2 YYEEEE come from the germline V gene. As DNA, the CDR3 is TGTGCCAGCAGCTCTTACGGAGGGATGAACACTGAAGCTTTCTTT. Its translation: CASSSYGGMNTEAFF.

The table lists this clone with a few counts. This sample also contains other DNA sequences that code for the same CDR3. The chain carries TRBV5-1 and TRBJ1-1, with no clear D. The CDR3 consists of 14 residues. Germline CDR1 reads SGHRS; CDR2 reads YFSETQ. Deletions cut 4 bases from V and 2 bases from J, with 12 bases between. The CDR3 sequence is CASSLSGFNTEAFF. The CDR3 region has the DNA TGCGCCAGCAGCCTCTCAGGATTTAACACTGAAGCTTTCTTT.

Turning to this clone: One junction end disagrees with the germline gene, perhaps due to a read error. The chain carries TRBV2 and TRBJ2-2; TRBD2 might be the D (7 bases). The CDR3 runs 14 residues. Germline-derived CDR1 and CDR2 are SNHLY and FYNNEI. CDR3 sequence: CARGGTPNAGELFF. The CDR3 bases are TGTGCCAGGGGGGGGACACCGAACGCCGGGGAGCTGTTTTTT.

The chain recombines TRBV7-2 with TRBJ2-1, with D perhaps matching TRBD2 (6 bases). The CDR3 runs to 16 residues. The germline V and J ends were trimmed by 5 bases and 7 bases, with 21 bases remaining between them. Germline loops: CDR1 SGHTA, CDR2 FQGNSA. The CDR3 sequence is CASSPMSSGLRNEQFF. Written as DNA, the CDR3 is TGTGCCAGCAGCCCGATGAGTAGCGGCCTGAGGAATGAGCAGTTCTTC.

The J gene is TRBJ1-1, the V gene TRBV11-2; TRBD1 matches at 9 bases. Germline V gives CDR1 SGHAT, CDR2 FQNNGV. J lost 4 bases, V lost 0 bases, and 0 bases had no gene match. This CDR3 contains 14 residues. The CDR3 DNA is TGTGCCAGCAGCTTAGAGACAGGGGGCACTGAAGCTTTCTTT. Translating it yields CASSLETGGTEAFF. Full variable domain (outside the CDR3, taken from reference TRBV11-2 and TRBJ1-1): EAGVAQSPRYKIIEKRQSVAFWCNPISGHATLYWYQQILGQGPKLLIQFQNNGVVDDSQLPKDRFSAERLKGVDSTLKIQPAKLEDSAVYLCASSLETGGTEAFFGQGTRLTVV.

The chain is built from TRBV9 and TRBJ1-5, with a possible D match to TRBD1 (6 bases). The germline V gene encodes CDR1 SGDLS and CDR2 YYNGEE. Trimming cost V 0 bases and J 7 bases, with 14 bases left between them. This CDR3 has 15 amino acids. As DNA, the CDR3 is TGTGCCAGCAGCGTAGGGCAGGGGTCGAACCAGCCCCAGCATTTT. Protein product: CASSVGQGSNQPQHF.

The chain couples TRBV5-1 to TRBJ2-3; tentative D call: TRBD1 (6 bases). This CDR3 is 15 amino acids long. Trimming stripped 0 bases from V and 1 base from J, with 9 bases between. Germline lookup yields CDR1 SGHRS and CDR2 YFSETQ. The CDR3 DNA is TGCGCCAGCAGCTTGGATTCAGGGGGCACAGATACGCAGTATTTT. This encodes CASSLDSGGTDTQYF.

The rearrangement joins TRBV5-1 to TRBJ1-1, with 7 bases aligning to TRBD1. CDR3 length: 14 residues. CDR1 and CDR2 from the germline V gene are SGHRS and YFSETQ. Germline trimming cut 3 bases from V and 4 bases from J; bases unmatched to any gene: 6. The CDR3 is CASSYGQVGTEAFF. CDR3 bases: TGCGCCAGCAGCTACGGACAGGTCGGCACTGAAGCTTTCTTT.

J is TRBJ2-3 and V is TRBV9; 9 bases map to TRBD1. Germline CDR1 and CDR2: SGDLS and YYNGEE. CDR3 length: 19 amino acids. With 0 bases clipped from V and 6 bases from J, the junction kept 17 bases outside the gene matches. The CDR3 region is CASSVVPWSGTGSPDTQYF. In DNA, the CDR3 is TGTGCCAGCAGCGTAGTCCCGTGGAGCGGGACAGGGTCCCCCGATACGCAGTATTTT.

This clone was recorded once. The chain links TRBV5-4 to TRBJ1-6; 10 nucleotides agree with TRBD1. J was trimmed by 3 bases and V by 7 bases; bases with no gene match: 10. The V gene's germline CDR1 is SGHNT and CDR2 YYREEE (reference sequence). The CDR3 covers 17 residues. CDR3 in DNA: TGTGCCAGCGGCTCGGTCCGGGACAGGGGCTATAATTCACCCCTCCACTTT. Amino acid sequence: CASGSVRDRGYNSPLHF.

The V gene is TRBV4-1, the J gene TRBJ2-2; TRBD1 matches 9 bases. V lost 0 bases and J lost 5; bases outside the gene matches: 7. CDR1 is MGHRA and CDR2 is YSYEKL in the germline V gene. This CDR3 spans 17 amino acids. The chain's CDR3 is CASSQDIGTGMTGELFF. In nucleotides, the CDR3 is TGCGCCAGCAGCCAAGATATCGGGACAGGGATGACCGGGGAGCTGTTTTTT.

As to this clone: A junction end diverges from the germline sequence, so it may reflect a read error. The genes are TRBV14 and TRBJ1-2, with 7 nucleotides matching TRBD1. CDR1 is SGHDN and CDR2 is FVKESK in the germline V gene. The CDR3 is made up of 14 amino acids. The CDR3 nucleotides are TGTGTCAGCAGCCGCACCGGAACAGGGGACGGCTACACCTTC. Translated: CVSSRTGTGDGYTF.

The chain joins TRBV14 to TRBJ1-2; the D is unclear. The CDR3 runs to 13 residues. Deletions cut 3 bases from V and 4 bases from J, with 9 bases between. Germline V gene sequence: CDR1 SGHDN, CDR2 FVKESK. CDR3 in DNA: TGTGCCAGCAGCCAGAGCAGCGGCTATGGCTACACCTTC. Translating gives CASSQSSGYGYTF.

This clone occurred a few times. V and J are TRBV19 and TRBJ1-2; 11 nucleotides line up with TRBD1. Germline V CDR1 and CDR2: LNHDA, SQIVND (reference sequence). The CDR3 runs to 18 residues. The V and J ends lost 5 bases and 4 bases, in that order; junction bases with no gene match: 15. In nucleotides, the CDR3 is TGTGCCAGTAGTGGGAGAAAGGGGACAGGGGGAGTAGGCTATGGCTACACCTTC. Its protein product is CASSGRKGTGGVGYGYTF.